These 4 T cell receptor beta chains originate from one sample sequenced in a study of regulatory and conventional T cells in RAG deficiency. TCRdb keeps only in-frame clones here, not all; method: immunoSEQ multiplex PCR. Among roughly 45,000 clones listed, 70% to 90% were seen once. Conventional CD4+ T cells were sorted from blood as CD25-low CD127-high cells. The data also belong to a second study, concerning regulatory T cells. According to that study: Primers: 52 TRBV forward and 13 TRBJ reverse.

Material for sequencing was CD4+ effector T cells sorted from blood. These receptors came from a human donor in good health.

V and J are TRBV27 and TRBJ2-2; D may be TRBD1 (5 bases). The length of the CDR3 is 15 residues. Trimming took off 0 bases at V and 7 bases at J, with 12 bases between the two ends. Germline lookup yields CDR1 MNHEY and CDR2 SMNVEV (reference sequence). The CDR3, as DNA: TGTGCCAGCAGTTTATCGGGGCTGACCTTCGGGGAGCTGTTTTTT. Residues: CASSLSGLTFGELFF.

This rearrangement joins TRBV5-1 to TRBJ2-1; D is tentatively TRBD1 or TRBD2 (5 bases each). V gave up 1 base and J gave up 1 base, with 15 bases separating them. The CDR3 loop spans 17 amino acids. Germline lookup yields CDR1 SGHRS and CDR2 YFSETQ. For the CDR3, the DNA is TGCGCCAGCAGCTTGAGAGGGGAAACGAGGTCCTACAATGAGCAGTTCTTC. Protein sequence: CASSLRGETRSYNEQFF.

The chain joins TRBV6-1 to TRBJ2-5; D is unresolved. Judging by the DNA end, TRBJ2-7 fits better; the J call may be wrong. CDR3 length: 12 residues. Germline V CDR1 and CDR2: MNHNS, SASEGT. The CDR3 DNA reads as TGTGCCAGCAGTTTTAGTGTTTCCGAGCAGTACTTC. It specifies CASSFSVSEQYF.

This clone came up once. This sequence joins TRBV9 and TRBJ2-3, with 10 bases lining up with TRBD2. The length of the CDR3 is 16 residues. Germline CDR1 SGDLS, CDR2 YYNGEE. With V trimmed by 2 bases and J by 5 bases, 8 bases remained unmatched. The CDR3 DNA reads as TGTGCCAGCAGCGTGGCACTAGCGGGACAATTAGATACGCAGTATTTT. Protein: CASSVALAGQLDTQYF.